This T cell receptor beta chain appears in the sequencing data of a study of vaccination effects on CD4 cells after COVID-19. In the case of this clone: Its matching antigen is unknown.

Germline V gene data show CDR1 as MNHNS and CDR2 as SASEGT. V dropped 0 bases and J dropped 7 bases, with 16 bases sitting between them. CDR3 length: 17 amino acids. TCRdb keeps only in-frame clones here, not all; method: immunoSEQ multiplex PCR. Altogether approximately 60,000 clones are present, around 73% being singletons, with the ten largest covering about 4.4%. CD4+ T cells were isolated after roughly nine days of culture. The participants, recipients of two vaccine doses, got either BNT162b2 or mRNA-1273. Half the medium was replaced with IL-2 medium on days 3 and 7. The sequence derives from a human donor who received a COVID-19 vaccine. The rearrangement joins TRBV6-1 to TRBJ1-6, with D maybe TRBD1 (6 bases). The sequencing used CD4+ T cells from PBMCs cultured without peptide, collected after COVID-19 vaccination. As DNA, the CDR3 is TGTGCCAGCAGTGAAGCGTTGACAGGCGCCCCGAATTCACCCCTCCACTTT. Translation: CASSEALTGAPNSPLHF.